This T cell receptor beta chain was documented in a study of T cell changes during pregnancy in multiple sclerosis. TCRdb's copy holds only in-frame clones and misses some; the assay was immunoSEQ multiplex PCR. The sample lists fewer than 60,000 clones; approximately 95% were seen once. The TCR originated in a female donor with multiple sclerosis, enrolled in a pregnancy study. The material was CD8+ T cells from peripheral blood mononuclear cells, obtained in the first trimester of pregnancy.

The CDR3 DNA is TGTGCCATTACGACAGGGGAAACCTACGAGCAGTACTTC. It encodes CAITTGETYEQYF. V is TRBV2 and J is TRBJ2-7; TRBD1 matches at 8 bases. Germline V CDR1 and CDR2: SNHLY, FYNNEI. V gave up 10 bases and J gave up 2 bases; unmatched junction bases: 7. There are 13 residues in the CDR3.